This TCR beta chain appears in the sequencing data of a study of blood T cell repertoires in COVID-19. Study-level background: Acute and convalescent COVID-19 specimens originated in the United States, Italy and Spain.

Source study methods: Counts of nucleated cells, estimated from reference gene primer amplification, were obtained. Sequencing was performed with immunoSEQ multiplex PCR; in TCRdb, only in-frame clones are kept and a portion is missing. That table gives V, J and clone size, and the DNA gave D and trimming. The table lists under 200,000 clones, approximately 91% of them singletons. A single count supports this clone. Sequenced input: peripheral blood. This receptor was obtained from a man between 18 and 35 years old with active or convalescent COVID-19.

The CDR3, as DNA: TGTGCCTGGAGTGTTTTGGGCAGCAGAAGGGGAAACACTGAAGCTTTCTTT. This translates into CAWSVLGSRRGNTEAFF. The V call is TRBV30, the J call TRBJ1-1; tentative D call: TRBD1 (5 bases). The length of the CDR3 is 17 residues. CDR1 is GTSNPN, CDR2 SVGIG, per germline (reference sequence). V shed 0 bases and J shed 2 bases, with 19 bases lying between them.